Below, 8 T cell receptor beta chains from the same sample are listed, as sequenced in a study of spatial heterogeneity in lung cancer. Each CDR3 protein is one row after TCRdb ran MiXCR on the 5' RACE reads. The repertoire includes fewer than 20,000 distinct CDR3 sequences, around 19% of them detected once, and about an eighth sits in the top ten. Time point reported: sample taken at primary tumor resection. Whole RNA, which was extracted from tumor, nontumor lung tissue or frozen PBMC, was sequenced without any cell sorting. The sequences come from PBMCs, collected at surgery. These receptors were taken from a male donor with early-stage non-small cell lung cancer.

This clonotype was seen more than once but under ten times. The chain has TRBV2 and TRBJ2-7; D uncertain. The germline CDR1 and CDR2 sequences are SNHLY and FYNNEI. The CDR3 length is 12 residues. V was cut by 3 bases and J by 4 bases, with 7 bases left in between. CDR3 in amino acids: CASSDLGYEQYF. The CDR3 DNA reads as TGTGCCAGCAGTGACTTGGGGTACGAGCAGTACTTC.

V gene TRBV7-8 combines with J gene TRBJ2-3; D is ambiguous. The CDR3 covers 12 residues. V was shortened by 1 base and J by 9 bases, with 8 bases between the two germline ends. Germline lookup yields CDR1 SGHVS and CDR2 FQNEAQ. The CDR3 DNA follows: TGTGCCAGCAGCTTAGTCACCGGAACGCAGTATTTT. It is translated as CASSLVTGTQYF.

This rearrangement joins TRBV27 to TRBJ1-5, with D unresolved. The CDR3 loop spans 13 amino acids. V lost 2 bases and J 0 bases, leaving 2 bases between the germline ends. Germline V gives CDR1 MNHEY, CDR2 SMNVEV (reference sequence). The CDR3 sequence: CASSLVSNQPQHF. Here the CDR3 DNA reads TGTGCCAGCAGTTTAGTTAGCAATCAGCCCCAGCATTTT.

In its sample, this clonotype ranks as medium-sized. This rearrangement joins TRBV4-1 to TRBJ1-1; D is unresolved. Between the trimmed V and J ends, which lost 0 bases and 7 bases, there was a span of 21 bases. This CDR3 contains 17 residues. Germline CDR1 MGHRA, CDR2 YSYEKL. CDR3 in DNA: TGCGCCAGCAGCCAAGATTCCCAGGTTCCTAGTTGGGATGAAGCTTTCTTT. Translation: CASSQDSQVPSWDEAFF.

The sample holds many counts of this clonotype. In DNA, the CDR3 is TGTGCCAGTAGCAGACTAGCGGGGAGCAATGAGCAGTTCTTC. Protein sequence: CASSRLAGSNEQFF. This chain joins TRBV19 and TRBJ2-1, with 11 bases lining up with TRBD2. CDR1 is LNHDA and CDR2 is SQIVND in the germline V gene (reference sequence). CDR3 length equals 14 residues. V lost 6 bases to trimming and J lost 6 bases; unmatched junction nucleotides: 4. Variable domain in full (rest from reference TRBV19 and TRBJ2-1): DGGITQSPKYLFRKEGQNVTLSCEQNLNHDAMYWYRQDPGQGLRLIYYSQIVNDFQKGDIAEGYSVSREKKESFPLTVTSAQKNPTAFYLCASSRLAGSNEQFFGPGTRLTVL.

The rearrangement uses TRBV5-1 and TRBJ2-7; D might be TRBD1 or TRBD2, each matching 5 bases. The CDR3 covers 13 residues. Deletions cut 3 bases from V and 1 base from J, with 8 bases between. The germline CDR1 and CDR2 sequences are SGHRS and YFSETQ. CDR3 in amino acids: CASSWDGSYEQYF. The CDR3 region has the DNA TGCGCCAGCAGCTGGGACGGATCCTACGAGCAGTACTTC. Based on the CDR3 plus reference TRBV5-1 and TRBJ2-7, the full variable domain is KAGVTQTPRYLIKTRGQQVTLSCSPISGHRSVSWYQQTPGQGLQFLFEYFSETQRNKGNFPGRFSGRQFSNSRSEMNVSTLELGDSALYLCASSWDGSYEQYFGPGTRLTVT.

The chain uses TRBV6-6 and TRBJ2-2; D call uncertain. This CDR3 has 14 residues. Germline V lookup: CDR1 MNHNY, CDR2 SVGAGI (reference sequence). V dropped 3 bases and J dropped 3 bases, with 8 bases sitting between them. CDR3: CASSYRPDTGELFF. CDR3 DNA: TGTGCCAGCAGTTATAGGCCGGACACCGGGGAGCTGTTTTTT.

This clonotype was recorded at least ten times. V gene TRBV6-5 combines with J gene TRBJ2-7; TRBD1 matches at 12 bases. V lost 2 bases and J lost 4; bases outside the gene matches: 3. Germline V lookup: CDR1 MNHEY, CDR2 SVGAGI. The CDR3 length is 15 residues. CDR3 nucleotides: TGTGCCAGCAGTTACCCGGGACAGGGGGCTTACGAGCAGTACTTC. Its protein is CASSYPGQGAYEQYF.